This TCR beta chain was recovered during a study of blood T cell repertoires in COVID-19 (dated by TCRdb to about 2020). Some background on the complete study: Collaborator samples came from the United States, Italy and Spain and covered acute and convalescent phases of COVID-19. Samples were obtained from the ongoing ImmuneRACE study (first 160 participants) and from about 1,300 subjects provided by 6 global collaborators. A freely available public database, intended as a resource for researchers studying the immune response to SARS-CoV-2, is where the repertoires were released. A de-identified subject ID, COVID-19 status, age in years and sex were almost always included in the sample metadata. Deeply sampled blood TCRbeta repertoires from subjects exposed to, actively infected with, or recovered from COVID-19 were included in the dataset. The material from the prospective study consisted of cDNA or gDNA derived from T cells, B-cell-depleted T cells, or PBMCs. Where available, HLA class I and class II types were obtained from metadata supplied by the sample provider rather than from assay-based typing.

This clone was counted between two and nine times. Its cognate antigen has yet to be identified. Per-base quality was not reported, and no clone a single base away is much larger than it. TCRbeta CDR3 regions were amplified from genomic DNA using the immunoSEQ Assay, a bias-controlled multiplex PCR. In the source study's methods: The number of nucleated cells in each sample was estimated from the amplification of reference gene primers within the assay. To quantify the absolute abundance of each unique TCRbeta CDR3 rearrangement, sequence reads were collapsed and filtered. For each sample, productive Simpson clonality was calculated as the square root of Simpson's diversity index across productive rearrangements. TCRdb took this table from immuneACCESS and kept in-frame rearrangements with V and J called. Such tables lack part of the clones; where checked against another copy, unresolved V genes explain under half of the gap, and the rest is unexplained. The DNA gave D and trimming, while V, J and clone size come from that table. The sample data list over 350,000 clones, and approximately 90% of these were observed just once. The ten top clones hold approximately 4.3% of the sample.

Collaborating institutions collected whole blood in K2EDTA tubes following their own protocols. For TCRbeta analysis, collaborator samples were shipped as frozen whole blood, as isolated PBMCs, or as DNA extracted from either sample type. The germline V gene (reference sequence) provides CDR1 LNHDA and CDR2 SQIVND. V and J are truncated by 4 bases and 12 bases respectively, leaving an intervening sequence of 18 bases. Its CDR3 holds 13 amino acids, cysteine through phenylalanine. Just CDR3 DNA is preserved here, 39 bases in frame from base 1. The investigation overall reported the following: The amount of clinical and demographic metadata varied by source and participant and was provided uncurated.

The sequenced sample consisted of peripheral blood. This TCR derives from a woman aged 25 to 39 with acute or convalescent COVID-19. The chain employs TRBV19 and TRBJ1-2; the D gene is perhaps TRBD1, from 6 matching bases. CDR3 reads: CASSSRQAWLDTF. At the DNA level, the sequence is TGTGCCAGTAGTAGCCGACAGGCTTGGCTAGACACCTTC.